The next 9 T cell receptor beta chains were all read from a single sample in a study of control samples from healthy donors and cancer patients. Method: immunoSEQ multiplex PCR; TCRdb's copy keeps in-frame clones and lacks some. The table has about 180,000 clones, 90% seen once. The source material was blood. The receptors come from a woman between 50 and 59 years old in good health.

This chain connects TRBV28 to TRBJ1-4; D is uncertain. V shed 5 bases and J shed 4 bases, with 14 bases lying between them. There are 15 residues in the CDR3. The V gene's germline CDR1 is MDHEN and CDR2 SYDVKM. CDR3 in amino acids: CASSNPVLLNEKLFF. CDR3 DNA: TGTGCCAGCAGTAACCCGGTCCTACTTAATGAAAAACTGTTTTTT. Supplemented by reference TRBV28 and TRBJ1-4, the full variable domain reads DVKVTQSSRYLVKRTGEKVFLECVQDMDHENMFWYRQDPGLGLRLIYFSYDVKMKEKGDIPEGYSVSREKKERFSLILESASTNQTSMYLCASSNPVLLNEKLFFGSGTQLSVL.

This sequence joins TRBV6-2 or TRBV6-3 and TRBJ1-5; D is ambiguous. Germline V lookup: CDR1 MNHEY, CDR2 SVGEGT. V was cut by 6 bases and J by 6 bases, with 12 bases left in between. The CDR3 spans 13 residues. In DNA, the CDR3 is TGTGCCAGCAGCCACGTTGTGTTTCAGCCCCAGCATTTT. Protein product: CASSHVVFQPQHF.

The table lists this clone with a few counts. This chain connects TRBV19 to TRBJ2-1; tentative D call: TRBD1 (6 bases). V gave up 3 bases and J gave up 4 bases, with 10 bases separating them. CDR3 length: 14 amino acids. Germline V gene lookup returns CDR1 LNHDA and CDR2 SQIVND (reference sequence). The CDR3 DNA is TGTGCCAGTAGTATTGGGGGCATTTACAATGAGCAGTTCTTC. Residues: CASSIGGIYNEQFF.

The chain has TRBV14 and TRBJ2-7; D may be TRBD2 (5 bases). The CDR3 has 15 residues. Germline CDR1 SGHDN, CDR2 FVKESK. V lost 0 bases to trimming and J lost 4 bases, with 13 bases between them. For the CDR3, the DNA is TGTGCCAGCAGCCAAGAGCCGGTGTCGGGGTACGAGCAGTACTTC. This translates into CASSQEPVSGYEQYF.

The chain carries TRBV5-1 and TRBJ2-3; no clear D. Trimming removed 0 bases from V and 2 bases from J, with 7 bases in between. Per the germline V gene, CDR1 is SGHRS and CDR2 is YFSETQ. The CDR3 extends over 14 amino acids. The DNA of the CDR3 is TGCGCCAGCAGCTTGGGGGCTATCACAGATACGCAGTATTTT. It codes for CASSLGAITDTQYF.

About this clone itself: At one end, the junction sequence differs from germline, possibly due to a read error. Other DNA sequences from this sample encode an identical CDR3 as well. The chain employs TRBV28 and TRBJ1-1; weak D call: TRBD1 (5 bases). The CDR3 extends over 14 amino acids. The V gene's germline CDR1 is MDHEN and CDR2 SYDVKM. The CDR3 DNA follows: TGCGCCATCGCGGGGGGGGTATTGGGCACTGAAGCTTTCTTT. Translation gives CAIAGGVLGTEAFF.

The CDR3 region is CASTPGGQPQHF. The CDR3 DNA sequence: TGTGCCAGCACCCCCGGTGGGCAGCCCCAGCATTTT. The chain recombines TRBV12-3 or TRBV12-4 with TRBJ1-5; D call uncertain. The ends were cut back, 7 bases at V and 7 bases at J, with 11 bases in the middle. CDR3 size: 12 residues.

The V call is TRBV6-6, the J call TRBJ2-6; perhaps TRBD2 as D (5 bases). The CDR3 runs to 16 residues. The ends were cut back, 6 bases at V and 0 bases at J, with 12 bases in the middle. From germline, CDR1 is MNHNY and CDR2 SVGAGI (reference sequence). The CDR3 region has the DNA TGTGCCAGCAGCTCCGACTACTTCTCTGGGGCCAACGTCCTGACTTTC. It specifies CASSSDYFSGANVLTF.

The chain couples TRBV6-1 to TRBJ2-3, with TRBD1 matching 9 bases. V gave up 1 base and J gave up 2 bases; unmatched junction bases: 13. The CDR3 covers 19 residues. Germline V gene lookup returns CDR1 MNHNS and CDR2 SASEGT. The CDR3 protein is CASSEGGQGLPGDTDTQYF. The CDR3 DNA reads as TGTGCCAGCAGTGAAGGGGGACAGGGACTCCCGGGGGACACAGATACGCAGTATTTT.